A selection of T cell receptor beta chains follows, all from one sample in a study of blood T cells in healthy people across ages. MiXCR, run by TCRdb on the 5' RACE reads, gives a single entry per CDR3 protein. Of roughly 800,000 distinct CDR3 sequences in the sample, 25% were seen once. These data were also filed under a second study, of T cells of mothers and their children.

The material sequenced was blood. These receptors were obtained from a boy aged 5 to 17 in good health. The CDR3 runs from the conserved cysteine through the conserved F or W. The D gene is left open where the match is weak. Clone size appears in some rows only: once, few, many, or a class for an expanded clone.

NA | NA | TRBJ2-7 | TRBV6-1 | TGTGCCAGCAGTGAACAGGGGTTTTCCTACGAGCAGTACTTC | CASSEQGFSYEQYF
few | NA | TRBJ1-3 | TRBV7-9 | TGTGCCAGCAGCTCCCCCTGGGAGTGGATGGTACCCTCTGGAAACACCATATATTTT | CASSSPWEWMVPSGNTIYF
NA | NA | TRBJ1-1 | TRBV5-6 | TGTGCCAGCAGCTTGGCAGGGAAAGCTTTCTTT | CASSLAGKAFF
NA | NA | TRBJ2-1 | TRBV27 | TGTGCCAGCAGTCTCGAGAGTAACAATGAGCAGTTCTTC | CASSLESNNEQFF
NA | NA | TRBJ2-1 | TRBV6-5 | TGTGCCAGCAGTTACTCGTTTCTCAATGAGCAGTTCTTC | CASSYSFLNEQFF
NA | NA | TRBJ1-1 | TRBV7-3 | TGTGCCAGCAGCTTCATGGGGGGAGGGACTGAAGCTTTCTTT | CASSFMGGGTEAFF
few | TRBD1 | TRBJ2-7 | TRBV12-3/TRBV12-4 | TGTGCCAGCTCGACCGGGACAGGGTCGTCCGAGCAGTACTTC | CASSTGTGSSEQYF
many | NA | TRBJ2-5 | TRBV5-1 | TGCGCCAGCAGCTTGGAGGGGGGAAGAGAGACCCAGTACTTC | CASSLEGGRETQYF
few | NA | TRBJ2-1 | TRBV4-1 | TGCGCCAGCAGCCAACATGAAGCCCTCTACAATGAGCAGTTCTTC | CASSQHEALYNEQFF
few | NA | TRBJ2-7 | TRBV12-3/TRBV12-4 | TGTGCCAGCAGTTTTATACCGGGTGCCAGCTACGAGCAGTACTTC | CASSFIPGASYEQYF
many | NA | TRBJ2-5 | TRBV14 | TGTGCCAGCAGCCACGCAGAGACCCAGTACTTC | CASSHAETQYF
once | NA | TRBJ1-4 | TRBV6-1 | TGTGCCAGCAGTGAAGTGAGGACCGCCAATGAAAAACTGTTTTTT | CASSEVRTANEKLFF
NA | TRBD1 | TRBJ2-7 | TRBV5-5 | TGTGCCAGCAGCTTAGGGACAGGGCTCTACGAGCAGTACTTC | CASSLGTGLYEQYF
NA | NA | TRBJ2-7 | TRBV7-2 | TGTGCCAGCAGCCCCCCTATGTACGAGCAGTACTTC | CASSPPMYEQYF
many | NA | TRBJ2-3 | TRBV15 | TGTGCCACCAGCACGGGGACGAATTCAGATACGCAGTATTTT | CATSTGTNSDTQYF
NA | TRBD2 | TRBJ2-7 | TRBV3-1 | TGTGCCAGCAGCCGAGCGGGACTAGCGGACTACGAGCAGTACTTC | CASSRAGLADYEQYF
NA | TRBD1 | TRBJ2-2 | TRBV6-1 | TGTGCCAACAGTCCCAAAAGGGGGCCGGGCACCGGGGAGCTGCTTTTT | CANSPKRGPGTGELLF
few | TRBD1 | TRBJ1-2 | TRBV6-4 | TGTGCCAGCAGTGACTCAGCAGGGGGCCACTATGGCTACACCTTC | CASSDSAGGHYGYTF